These 25 T cell receptor beta chains were all obtained from the same sample, sequenced in a study of PD-1 blockade in classical Hodgkin lymphoma. Using immunoSEQ multiplex PCR, the repertoire was profiled, and TCRdb retains in-frame clones only, with some absent. The table records approximately 52,000 clones, more than 75% of them present only once. Time point defined: cycle 4 day 1 (C4D1), after more than 5 weeks of nivolumab. Each patient's relapse followed autologous stem cell transplantation, and brentuximab vedotin exposure varied. The source material was peripheral blood mononuclear cells (PBMCs), sampled before the fourth cycle of nivolumab. The receptors originated from a human donor with classical Hodgkin lymphoma.

The chain uses TRBV28 and TRBJ2-1, with a weak D call TRBD1 (6 bases). V was shortened by 7 bases and J by 8 bases, with 21 bases between the two germline ends. CDR1 MDHEN and CDR2 SYDVKM come from the germline V gene. This CDR3 is 15 amino acids long. CDR3 DNA: TGTGCCAGCAATCTGGGGGCAGGGGCCATCCATGAGCAGTTCTTC. Translated: CASNLGAGAIHEQFF.

The J gene is TRBJ1-1, the V gene TRBV28; no reliable D call. The CDR3 has 14 amino acids. Germline V gene lookup returns CDR1 MDHEN and CDR2 SYDVKM. Trimming left V 7 bases short and J 0 bases short, with 12 bases between. This CDR3 is CASTPPGMNTEAFF. The CDR3 DNA is TGTGCCAGCACCCCCCCAGGTATGAACACTGAAGCTTTCTTT.

This clone showed up just once. The chain combines TRBV5-4 with TRBJ2-7, with D maybe TRBD2 (5 bases). The CDR3 runs to 13 residues. From germline, CDR1 is SGHNT and CDR2 YYREEE (reference sequence). V was trimmed by 5 bases and J by 2 bases, leaving 11 bases between them. The CDR3 coding sequence is TGTGCCAGCAGGGGAACTAGTACCTACGAGCAGTACTTC. Its translation: CASRGTSTYEQYF. Full variable domain (outside the CDR3, taken from reference TRBV5-4 and TRBJ2-7): ETGVTQSPTHLIKTRGQQVTLRCSSQSGHNTVSWYQQALGQGPQFIFQYYREEENGRGNFPPRFSGLQFPNYSSELNVNALELDDSALYLCASRGTSTYEQYFGPGTRLTVT.

V is TRBV7-2 and J is TRBJ2-1; a weak D match, TRBD2 (6 bases). The CDR3 has 19 residues. Germline assignment: CDR1 SGHTA and CDR2 FQGNSA. V was pared by 5 bases and J by 0 bases, with 23 bases between. The CDR3 sequence is CASSLVSPTRSLSYNEQFF. CDR3 nucleotides: TGTGCCAGCAGCCTAGTTTCCCCGACTAGAAGCCTCTCCTACAATGAGCAGTTCTTC.

The chain couples TRBV14 to TRBJ1-1; a weak D match, TRBD1 (6 bases). Germline V gene sequence: CDR1 SGHDN, CDR2 FVKESK. V was pared by 0 bases and J by 1 base, with 12 bases between. CDR3 length: 16 amino acids. The CDR3 bases are TGTGCCAGCAGCCAAGATATGGGGGCTTGGAACACTGAAGCTTTCTTT. This encodes CASSQDMGAWNTEAFF.

The chain couples TRBV4-1 to TRBJ2-7; the match to TRBD1 covers 9 bases. The CDR3 length is 18 residues. V gave up 1 base and J gave up 0 bases; unmatched junction bases: 10. CDR1 and CDR2 from the germline V gene are MGHRA and YSYEKL. Here the CDR3 DNA reads TGCGCCAGCAGCCAAGGGCCCAGGACAGGGGAGGCCTCCTACGAGCAGTACTTC. As protein: CASSQGPRTGEASYEQYF.

This clone was seen a handful of times. The rearrangement joins TRBV2 to TRBJ2-5; D unresolved. This CDR3 spans 13 amino acids. In germline, CDR1 is SNHLY, CDR2 FYNNEI. V dropped 6 bases and J dropped 2 bases, with 10 bases sitting between them. The CDR3 nucleotides read TGTGCCAGCAGCGCAAGTAGACAAGAGACCCAGTACTTC. It codes for CASSASRQETQYF.

The chain uses TRBV5-1 and TRBJ2-3; either TRBD1 or TRBD2 may fit D (5 bases each). V was clipped by 2 bases and J by 6 bases, with 16 bases between them. The V gene's germline CDR1 is SGHRS and CDR2 YFSETQ. CDR3 size: 15 residues. The CDR3 loop reads CASSFGAGGFDTQYF. The CDR3 DNA is TGCGCCAGCAGCTTTGGGGCGGGTGGATTTGATACGCAGTATTTT.

This chain connects TRBV11-2 to TRBJ1-6; 8 bases fit TRBD1. This CDR3 is 15 amino acids long. Germline CDR1 SGHAT, CDR2 FQNNGV. V was clipped by 1 base and J by 7 bases; unmatched bases: 3. The CDR3 DNA follows: TGTGCCAGCAGCTTAGTAGACAGGGGCAATTCACCCCTCCACTTT. This codes for CASSLVDRGNSPLHF. Full variable domain (outside the CDR3, taken from reference TRBV11-2 and TRBJ1-6): EAGVAQSPRYKIIEKRQSVAFWCNPISGHATLYWYQQILGQGPKLLIQFQNNGVVDDSQLPKDRFSAERLKGVDSTLKIQPAKLEDSAVYLCASSLVDRGNSPLHFGNGTRLTVT.

In this sample, this clone turned up once. This chain uses TRBV28 with TRBJ2-7; 9 bases are shared with TRBD2. The V segment lost 2 bases and the J segment 1 base; nucleotides outside the gene matches: 15. The V gene's germline CDR1 is MDHEN and CDR2 SYDVKM. This CDR3 is 19 amino acids long. The CDR3 sequence is CASSLIVTREGLKSYEQYF. The CDR3 DNA is TGTGCCAGCAGTTTAATTGTCACGCGGGAGGGCCTTAAATCCTACGAGCAGTACTTC.

This chain connects TRBV6-5 to TRBJ1-3, with D perhaps matching TRBD1 (6 bases). Trimming removed 7 bases from V and 0 bases from J, with 13 bases in between. Germline loops: CDR1 MNHEY, CDR2 SVGAGI. The length of the CDR3 is 15 residues. Here the CDR3 reads CASTVGGVSGNTIYF. As DNA, the CDR3 is TGTGCCAGCACCGTCGGGGGCGTCTCTGGAAACACCATATATTTT.

This clone has only one observation. This rearrangement joins TRBV28 to TRBJ2-5; weak D call: TRBD2 (5 bases). The germline V and J ends were trimmed by 7 bases and 1 base, with 19 bases remaining between them. This CDR3 has 16 residues. Germline V CDR1 and CDR2: MDHEN, SYDVKM. In nucleotides, the CDR3 is TGTGCCAGCACGTCTTCTTGGCGGGTTTCCCAAGAGACCCAGTACTTC. It translates to CASTSSWRVSQETQYF. The entire variable domain, with the rest obtained from reference TRBV28 and TRBJ2-5, is as follows: DVKVTQSSRYLVKRTGEKVFLECVQDMDHENMFWYRQDPGLGLRLIYFSYDVKMKEKGDIPEGYSVSREKKERFSLILESASTNQTSMYLCASTSSWRVSQETQYFGPGTRLLVL.

This chain connects TRBV28 to TRBJ1-1; D gene unclear. Germline assignment: CDR1 MDHEN and CDR2 SYDVKM. The CDR3 consists of 14 residues. V lost 3 bases and J lost 1, with 9 bases in between. The CDR3 DNA follows: TGTGCCAGCAGTTTTGCCAGTCCGAACACTGAAGCTTTCTTT. Amino acid sequence: CASSFASPNTEAFF.

This clone was counted a single time. This chain links TRBV5-4 with TRBJ2-3; D tentatively fits TRBD1 or TRBD2 (5 bases each). The CDR3 consists of 14 residues. The germline V gene encodes CDR1 SGHNT and CDR2 YYREEE (reference sequence). Trimming took off 0 bases at V and 6 bases at J, with 11 bases between the two ends. DNA of the CDR3: TGTGCCAGCAGCTTGGGCAGGGAGAGTGATACGCAGTATTTT. This sequence encodes CASSLGRESDTQYF.

The chain employs TRBV5-6 and TRBJ2-7, with 10 bases that match TRBD1. The CDR3 has 15 amino acids. Trimming took 4 bases from V and 4 from J; bases not matched to a gene: 8. The germline CDR1 and CDR2 sequences are SGHDT and YYEEEE. The CDR3 loop is CASSKDRGRGYEQYF. The DNA of the CDR3 is TGTGCCAGCAGCAAGGACAGGGGGAGAGGGTACGAGCAGTACTTC.

This sequence joins TRBV5-6 and TRBJ1-2, with D perhaps matching TRBD1 (5 bases). Germline-derived CDR1 and CDR2 are SGHDT and YYEEEE. V was clipped by 4 bases and J by 0 bases, with 13 bases between them. The CDR3 is made up of 15 amino acids. For the CDR3, the DNA is TGTGCCAGCAGCGCCACAGGTAGCCCTAACTATGGCTACACCTTC. Translating it yields CASSATGSPNYGYTF.

V and J are TRBV28 and TRBJ2-3, with D perhaps matching TRBD1 or TRBD2 (5 bases each). Per germline, CDR1 MDHEN and CDR2 SYDVKM. Deletions cut 4 bases from V and 1 base from J, with 21 bases between. This CDR3 is 18 amino acids long. In DNA form, the CDR3 reads TGTGCCAGCAGTTCCTCCTCAGGGACGGGTGATGGCACAGATACGCAGTATTTT. It is translated as CASSSSSGTGDGTDTQYF.

The chain joins TRBV7-2 to TRBJ1-5, with no clear D. V was trimmed by 2 bases and J by 1 base, leaving 3 bases between them. This CDR3 has 13 amino acids. The V gene's germline CDR1 is SGHTA and CDR2 FQGNSA. The CDR3, as DNA: TGTGCCAGCAGCTTATTCAGCAATCAGCCCCAGCATTTT. Its translation is CASSLFSNQPQHF.

The rearrangement joins TRBV7-3 to TRBJ2-1; 9 nucleotides agree with TRBD2. Germline CDR1 and CDR2: SGHTA and FQGTGA. J gave up 3 bases and V 1 base, and 1 base lay outside the gene matches. The CDR3 length is 15 residues. Here the CDR3 DNA reads TGTGCCAGCAGCTTAATAGCGGGGGTCTACAATGAGCAGTTCTTC. Translating it yields CASSLIAGVYNEQFF.

This clone occurred once. The chain carries TRBV27 and TRBJ1-5; D is possibly TRBD1 (5 bases). Germline lookup yields CDR1 MNHEY and CDR2 SMNVEV (reference sequence). Between the trimmed V and J ends, which lost 3 bases and 7 bases, there was a span of 7 bases. The CDR3 is made up of 12 amino acids. CDR3 coding DNA: TGTGCCAGCAGTTTTGGGGGACAGCCCCAGCATTTT. It yields the protein CASSFGGQPQHF.

The chain combines TRBV7-9 with TRBJ2-5; a weak D match, TRBD2 (6 bases). Germline V gives CDR1 SEHNR, CDR2 FQNEAQ (reference sequence). V was pared by 8 bases and J by 5 bases, with 18 bases between. The CDR3 is 14 amino acids. CDR3 coding DNA: TGTGCCAGCCGCCTGGGGGGTGGGTCGGAGACCCAGTACTTC. Encoded protein: CASRLGGGSETQYF.

This rearrangement joins TRBV29-1 to TRBJ2-2; TRBD2 matches at 13 bases. V was pared by 3 bases and J by 1 base, with 2 bases of the junction left unmatched. There are 16 residues in the CDR3. The germline gives CDR1 SQVTM, CDR2 ANQGSEA. The CDR3 nucleotides are TGCAGCGTTGAGGGGACTAGCGGGATGAACACCGGGGAGCTGTTTTTT. Amino acid sequence: CSVEGTSGMNTGELFF.

The rearrangement links TRBV5-1 to TRBJ1-6; D may be TRBD1 (5 bases). The CDR3 has 18 residues. Germline V lookup: CDR1 SGHRS, CDR2 YFSETQ. The V end was cut by 0 bases, the J end by 7 bases, with 20 bases between. Written as DNA, the CDR3 is TGCGCCAGCAGCTTGGAGGGACCAGTATTCGGGGGGAATTCACCCCTCCACTTT. It codes for CASSLEGPVFGGNSPLHF.

The chain links TRBV5-1 to TRBJ2-1; perhaps TRBD2 as D (5 bases). V lost 2 bases to trimming and J lost 10 bases, with 10 bases between them. The CDR3 consists of 12 residues. Germline CDR1 is SGHRS and CDR2 is YFSETQ. CDR3 in amino acids: CASSFSRREQFF. DNA of the CDR3: TGCGCCAGCAGCTTTAGTAGGAGGGAGCAGTTCTTC.

The CDR3, as DNA: TGTGCCATCAGTGATCCCGGGACAGGGAGCACTGAAGCTTTCTTT. It is translated as CAISDPGTGSTEAFF. This chain uses TRBV10-3 with TRBJ1-1; 9 bases match TRBD1. J lost 4 bases, V lost 3 bases, and 6 bases had no gene match. CDR1 and CDR2 (germline): ENHRY, SYGVKD. The CDR3 is 15 amino acids.